This TCR beta chain was profiled in a study of early T cells in non-severe SARS-CoV-2 infection. Study-level background: Sequencing was performed on bulk RNA from unsorted whole blood, leaving chains unpaired. Overall study findings and caveats: Private and CD4 specificities were missed by VDJdb matching, which favored anti-spike CD8 responses.

TCRdb fed the 5' RACE reads into MiXCR, producing one record per CDR3 protein. The sample lists some 58,000 distinct CDR3 sequences, about 11% occurring once. Trimming cost V 5 bases and J 6 bases; bases outside gene matches: 8. Germline V gene data show CDR1 as SGHAT and CDR2 as FQNNGV. CDR3 length: 14 residues. Notes on this clonotype: Its cognate antigen is unknown.

This sequence joins TRBV11-2 and TRBJ2-5; 8 nucleotides match TRBD2. This clonotype was obtained from an adult who was a healthcare worker with PCR-confirmed SARS-CoV-2 infection or an uninfected control (not recorded which). Here the sequenced sample was whole blood, taken at baseline. The CDR3 spells CASSPSGGSQTQYF. The CDR3 coding sequence is TGTGCCAGCAGCCCCTCGGGAGGGAGCCAGACCCAGTACTTC.